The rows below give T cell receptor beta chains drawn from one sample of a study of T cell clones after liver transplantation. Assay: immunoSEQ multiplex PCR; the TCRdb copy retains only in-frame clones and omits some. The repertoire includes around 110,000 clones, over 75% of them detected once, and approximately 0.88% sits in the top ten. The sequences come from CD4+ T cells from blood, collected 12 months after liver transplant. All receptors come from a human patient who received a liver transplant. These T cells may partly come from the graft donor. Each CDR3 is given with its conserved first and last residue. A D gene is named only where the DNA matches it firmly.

cdr3_aa: CASITSSDRGADTQYF
j_call: TRBJ2-3
v_call: TRBV7-2
d_call: TRBD1

cdr3_aa: CASSPGLGTPQHF
j_call: TRBJ1-5
v_call: TRBV19
d_call: .

cdr3_aa: CASSPVVGLAANEQFF
j_call: TRBJ2-1
v_call: TRBV9
d_call: TRBD2

cdr3_aa: CASSYSQHTEAFF
j_call: TRBJ1-1
v_call: TRBV6-5
d_call: .

cdr3_aa: CATSRDWSLAENSETQYF
j_call: TRBJ2-5
v_call: TRBV15
d_call: TRBD2

cdr3_aa: CASSPRTSAQFNEQFF
j_call: TRBJ2-1
v_call: TRBV5-4
d_call: TRBD2

cdr3_aa: CASSLVTSAYNEQFF
j_call: TRBJ2-1
v_call: TRBV5-1
d_call: TRBD2

cdr3_aa: CSVAFRLAGSGTQYF
j_call: TRBJ2-5
v_call: TRBV29-1
d_call: TRBD2

cdr3_aa: CASSPGGTTEAFF
j_call: TRBJ1-1
v_call: TRBV5-5
d_call: .

cdr3_aa: CASSPPGQANTEAFF
j_call: TRBJ1-1
v_call: TRBV18
d_call: TRBD1